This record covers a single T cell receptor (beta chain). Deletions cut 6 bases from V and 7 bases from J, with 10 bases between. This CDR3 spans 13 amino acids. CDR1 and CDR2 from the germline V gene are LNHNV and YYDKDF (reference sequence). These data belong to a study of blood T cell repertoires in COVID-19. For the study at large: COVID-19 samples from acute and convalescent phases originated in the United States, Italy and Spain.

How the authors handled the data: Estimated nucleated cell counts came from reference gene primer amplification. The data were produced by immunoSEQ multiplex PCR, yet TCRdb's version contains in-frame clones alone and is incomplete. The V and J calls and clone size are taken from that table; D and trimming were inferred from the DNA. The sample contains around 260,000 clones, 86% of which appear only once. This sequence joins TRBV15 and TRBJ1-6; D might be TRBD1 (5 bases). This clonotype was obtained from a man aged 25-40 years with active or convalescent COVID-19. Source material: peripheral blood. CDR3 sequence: CATRAPGNSPLHF. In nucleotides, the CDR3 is TGTGCCACCAGAGCCCCAGGGAATTCACCCCTCCACTTT.